One sample yielded the 26 T cell receptor beta chains listed below, sequenced in a study of T cell repertoires in cytomegalovirus infection. In TCRdb, the reads were re-called with MiXCR into one record per CDR3 protein. The repertoire holds about 360,000 distinct CDR3 sequences, with approximately 35% as singletons. These receptors lack a known antigen. The sequenced sample was cultured PBMCs, obtained from culture after CMV antigen stimulation. These receptors all come from a human donor in good health (CMV status not recorded). Some clones in this sample may be carry-over from other donors' samples.

This clonotype appeared a few times. The chain links TRBV9 to TRBJ1-6; 9 bases are a match to TRBD1. The CDR3 totals 17 residues. Germline V gives CDR1 SGDLS, CDR2 YYNGEE. J was trimmed by 7 bases and V by 3 bases; bases with no gene match: 11. CDR3 coding DNA: TGTGCCAGCAGCGGGGGCCCGGGACAGGGAACCAATTCACCCCTCCACTTT. Translated, it gives CASSGGPGQGTNSPLHF.

V usage is TRBV7-2 and J usage is TRBJ2-7; 8 bases are a match to TRBD1. From germline, CDR1 is SGHTA and CDR2 FQGNSA. This CDR3 is 15 amino acids long. The J segment lost 6 bases and the V segment lost 0 bases, leaving 7 bases of the junction unmatched. The CDR3 region is CASSLAQGVIGEQYF. The CDR3 DNA follows: TGTGCCAGCAGCTTAGCACAGGGGGTAATAGGCGAGCAGTACTTC. The full variable domain, with the rest looked up from reference TRBV7-2 and TRBJ2-7, is GAGVSQSPSNKVTEKGKDVELRCDPISGHTALYWYRQSLGQGLEFLIYFQGNSAPDKSGLPSDRFSAERTGGSVSTLTIQRTQQEDSAVYLCASSLAQGVIGEQYFGPGTRLTVT.

V gene TRBV5-1 combines with J gene TRBJ2-3, with TRBD2 identical over 8 bases. CDR1 is SGHRS, CDR2 YFSETQ, per germline. J lost 5 bases, V lost 0 bases, and 5 bases had no gene match. This CDR3 spans 15 amino acids. The CDR3 loop is CASSLAALAGDTQYF. As DNA, the CDR3 is TGCGCCAGCAGCTTGGCAGCCCTAGCGGGAGATACGCAGTATTTT.

The V gene is TRBV30, the J gene TRBJ2-3; D is undetermined. Germline loops: CDR1 GTSNPN, CDR2 SVGIG (reference sequence). The CDR3 consists of 15 residues. Deletions cut 1 base from V and 4 bases from J, with 15 bases between. CDR3 coding DNA: TGTGCCTGGAGTGACCGAGCTAATAGGGCAGATACGCAGTATTTT. It codes for CAWSDRANRADTQYF.

This chain uses TRBV4-1 with TRBJ2-1; 7 bases are shared with TRBD2. With 0 bases clipped from V and 8 bases from J, the junction kept 4 bases outside the gene matches. The V gene's germline CDR1 is MGHRA and CDR2 YSYEKL. This CDR3 region has 14 residues. The DNA for the CDR3 is TGCGCCAGCAGCCAAGATCTAGGGAGGGATGAGCAGTTCTTC. It encodes CASSQDLGRDEQFF.

The V and J genes are TRBV4-1 and TRBJ1-2; unclear D gene. The CDR3 loop spans 16 amino acids. Germline-derived CDR1 and CDR2 are MGHRA and YSYEKL. V was shortened by 0 bases and J by 2 bases, with 13 bases between the two germline ends. This chain's CDR3 is CASSQDRVFRNYGYTF. CDR3 nucleotides: TGCGCCAGCAGCCAAGATCGAGTTTTCAGAAACTATGGCTACACCTTC.

The chain links TRBV2 to TRBJ2-3; TRBD1 aligns across 10 bases. Looked up from germline, CDR1 is SNHLY and CDR2 is FYNNEI. CDR3 length: 15 residues. Germline trimming cut 3 bases from V and 3 bases from J; bases unmatched to any gene: 3. In DNA form, the CDR3 reads TGTGCCAGCAGTGACAGGGACAGGGGTACAGATACGCAGTATTTT. Its protein product is CASSDRDRGTDTQYF.

This sequence joins TRBV29-1 and TRBJ2-3, with 9 positions matching TRBD2. After removal of 5 bases from V and 4 bases from J, the junction contained 16 bases not matched to a gene. The CDR3 sequence is 17 residues long. Germline lookup yields CDR1 SQVTM and CDR2 ANQGSEA. The CDR3 bases are TGCAGCGTTCCTCTTCGCCTAAGACTAGCGGCGTCAGATACGCAGTATTTT. This sequence encodes CSVPLRLRLAASDTQYF.

This clonotype showed up just a few times. The chain uses TRBV7-8 and TRBJ1-5; D is possibly TRBD1 (6 bases). Germline V gene sequence: CDR1 SGHVS, CDR2 FQNEAQ. The CDR3 loop spans 15 amino acids. V lost 0 bases to trimming and J lost 3 bases, with 9 bases between them. CDR3 DNA sequence: TGTGCCAGCAGCTTAGCAGGGGGATACAATCAGCCCCAGCATTTT. Amino acid sequence: CASSLAGGYNQPQHF.

This clonotype was found once. The rearrangement links TRBV5-6 to TRBJ1-2; no clear D. The germline V gene has CDR1 SGHDT and CDR2 YYEEEE. This CDR3 region has 15 residues. V lost 0 bases, J lost 7 bases, and 16 bases lay in between. The CDR3 DNA follows: TGTGCCAGCAGCTTGGGAGCGACAAGTAAGAGTGGCTACACCTTC. The encoded protein is CASSLGATSKSGYTF.

The chain couples TRBV7-2 to TRBJ1-2; D unclear. This CDR3 contains 13 residues. CDR1 and CDR2 from the germline V gene are SGHTA and FQGNSA. The V end was cut by 1 base, the J end by 8 bases, with 11 bases between. The DNA of the CDR3 is TGTGCCAGCAGCTTAGTTTGGGCTCGGGGCTACACCTTC. As protein: CASSLVWARGYTF.

The chain has TRBV12-3 or TRBV12-4 and TRBJ1-1, with a possible D match to TRBD1 (5 bases). V lost 6 bases and J lost 1, with 15 bases in between. The CDR3 extends over 15 amino acids. The CDR3 is CASSRVPGGNTEAFF. The DNA of the CDR3 is TGTGCCAGCAGCCGGGTTCCTGGGGGGAACACTGAAGCTTTCTTT.

This clonotype was picked up a small number of times. The genes are TRBV29-1 and TRBJ2-7, with 9 bases fitting TRBD1. The CDR3 has 13 residues. The V gene end was trimmed by 6 bases and the J gene end by 8 bases; junction bases not matched to a gene: 11. Germline V CDR1 and CDR2: SQVTM, ANQGSEA. In nucleotides, the CDR3 is TGCAGCGTCGACAGGGGGGTCGCGAGTAAGCAGTACTTC. Translated: CSVDRGVASKQYF.

This clonotype has ten or more counts. V and J are TRBV7-3 and TRBJ2-1; tentative D call: TRBD1 (6 bases). The CDR3 runs to 17 residues. The germline gives CDR1 SGHTA, CDR2 FQGTGA. With 1 base removed from V and 2 bases from J, the gap between germline ends came to 15 bases. The DNA of the CDR3 is TGTGCCAGCAGCTTAAATGGCGGAGAGGGGGCCTACAATGAGCAGTTCTTC. Translating gives CASSLNGGEGAYNEQFF.

The V call is TRBV27, the J call TRBJ2-3, with D unresolved. The germline CDR1 and CDR2 sequences are MNHEY and SMNVEV (reference sequence). The CDR3 loop spans 15 amino acids. V was clipped by 0 bases and J by 0 bases, with 7 bases between them. CDR3 coding DNA: TGTGCCAGCAGTTTATCCTCTCCTAGCACAGATACGCAGTATTTT. Translating it yields CASSLSSPSTDTQYF.

The gene calls are TRBV12-3 or TRBV12-4 and TRBJ2-7; 10 bases match TRBD1. The CDR3 contains 17 residues. J was trimmed by 4 bases and V by 5 bases; bases with no gene match: 14. The CDR3 nucleotides are TGTGCCAGCAGTCTCGAAATGGGGGGACAGGGGATATACGAGCAGTACTTC. This gives the protein CASSLEMGGQGIYEQYF.

This clonotype was counted between two and nine times. This chain joins TRBV19 and TRBJ2-1, with 11 positions matching TRBD2. The CDR3 totals 19 residues. V lost 1 base and J lost 4; bases outside the gene matches: 12. Germline assignment: CDR1 LNHDA and CDR2 SQIVND (reference sequence). The CDR3 region has the DNA TGTGCCAGTAGTATAGGATACGTGGCTAGCGGGAGGACTTACAATGAGCAGTTCTTC. It translates to CASSIGYVASGRTYNEQFF.

The chain uses TRBV18 and TRBJ2-5; 10 nucleotides line up with TRBD2. The CDR3 extends over 19 amino acids. Germline V gene lookup returns CDR1 KGHSH and CDR2 LQKENI. Unmatched junction bases numbered 14, after V lost 0 bases and J lost 4 bases. CDR3 residues: CASSPPTGSTAGGRETQYF. CDR3 DNA sequence: TGTGCCAGCTCACCACCGACAGGGTCTACAGCGGGAGGGCGAGAGACCCAGTACTTC.

This chain connects TRBV7-2 to TRBJ1-5; weak D call: TRBD1 (6 bases). The length of the CDR3 is 15 residues. Germline lookup yields CDR1 SGHTA and CDR2 FQGNSA. With 8 bases removed from V and 0 bases from J, the gap between germline ends came to 14 bases. The CDR3 DNA reads as TGTGCCAGCGGAACCGGGACACTTAGCAATCAGCCCCAGCATTTT. Translated, it gives CASGTGTLSNQPQHF.

This clonotype has a handful of counts. The chain is built from TRBV6-2 or TRBV6-3 and TRBJ1-1; D may be TRBD1 (6 bases). The CDR3 extends over 15 amino acids. The V end lost 6 bases, the J end lost 1 base, and 15 bases lay between the germline ends. The V gene's germline CDR1 is MNHEY and CDR2 SVGEGT. The CDR3 region is CASRLGGAANTEAFF. The CDR3 DNA reads TGTGCCAGCAGACTTGGGGGGGCAGCGAACACTGAAGCTTTCTTT.

This chain connects TRBV12-3 or TRBV12-4 to TRBJ2-1; D may match TRBD1 or TRBD2 (7 bases each). The CDR3 loop spans 16 amino acids. V was clipped by 11 bases and J by 0 bases, with 20 bases between them. The CDR3 nucleotides are TGTGCCGCAGGGGGAGCGGGACAGAGCTCCTACAATGAGCAGTTCTTC. Translating it yields CAAGGAGQSSYNEQFF.

This clonotype was seen a few times. This sequence joins TRBV4-3 and TRBJ1-6; perhaps TRBD1 as D (5 bases). This CDR3 contains 14 residues. Trimming took off 1 base at V and 10 bases at J, with 11 bases between the two ends. Germline CDR1 and CDR2: LGHNA and YSLEER. CDR3 region: CASSQAQGNSPLHF. The CDR3, as DNA: TGCGCCAGCAGCCAAGCCCAGGGCAACTCACCCCTCCACTTT.

There are a few counts of this clonotype. This rearrangement joins TRBV6-1 to TRBJ1-5; maybe TRBD1 (5 bases). The CDR3 runs 16 residues. The germline CDR1 and CDR2 sequences are MNHNS and SASEGT. Deletions cut 7 bases from V and 5 bases from J, with 21 bases between. The CDR3 reads CASNGRDRRPDQPQHF. As DNA, the CDR3 is TGTGCCAGCAACGGACGGGACCGGAGGCCCGATCAGCCCCAGCATTTT.

This clonotype is labeled medium-sized. The chain joins TRBV7-2 to TRBJ2-3; no firm D call. V was cut by 2 bases and J by 1 base, with 10 bases left in between. This CDR3 has 15 amino acids. CDR1 and CDR2 from the germline V gene are SGHTA and FQGNSA. As DNA, the CDR3 is TGTGCCAGCAGCTTAAGCGTCTCACGCACAGATACGCAGTATTTT. Amino acids: CASSLSVSRTDTQYF. The variable domain in full, with the rest retrieved from reference TRBV7-2 and TRBJ2-3, is GAGVSQSPSNKVTEKGKDVELRCDPISGHTALYWYRQSLGQGLEFLIYFQGNSAPDKSGLPSDRFSAERTGGSVSTLTIQRTQQEDSAVYLCASSLSVSRTDTQYFGPGTRLTVL.

The J gene is TRBJ2-3, the V gene TRBV4-3; D unclear. The CDR3 is 15 residues long. Per the germline V gene, CDR1 is LGHNA and CDR2 is YSLEER. V was pared by 0 bases and J by 2 bases, with 9 bases between. CDR3 amino acids: CASSQDKVVTDTQYF. CDR3 sequence (DNA): TGCGCCAGCAGCCAAGACAAGGTGGTCACAGATACGCAGTATTTT.

There are a few counts of this clonotype. V and J are TRBV19 and TRBJ2-1; 13 positions agree with TRBD2. The CDR3 is 15 amino acids. Germline trimming cut 5 bases from V and 6 bases from J; bases unmatched to any gene: 4. Looked up from germline, CDR1 is LNHDA and CDR2 is SQIVND (reference sequence). DNA of the CDR3: TGTGCCAGTAGTCTGGGACTAGCGGGATTCAATGAGCAGTTCTTC. Translated: CASSLGLAGFNEQFF.